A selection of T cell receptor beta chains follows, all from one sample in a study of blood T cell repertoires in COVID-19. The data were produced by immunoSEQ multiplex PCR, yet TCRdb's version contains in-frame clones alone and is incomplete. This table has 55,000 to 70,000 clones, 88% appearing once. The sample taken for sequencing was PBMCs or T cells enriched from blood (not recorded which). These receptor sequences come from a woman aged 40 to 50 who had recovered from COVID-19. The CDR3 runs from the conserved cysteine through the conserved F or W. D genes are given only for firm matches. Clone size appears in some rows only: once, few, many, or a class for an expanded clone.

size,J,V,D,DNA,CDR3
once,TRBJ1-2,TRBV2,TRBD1,TGTGCCAGCAGTAGGGACAGGGAGGGAGGTCGGGGCTACACCTTC,CASSRDREGGRGYTF
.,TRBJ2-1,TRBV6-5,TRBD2,TGTGCCAGCATGGAACTAGCGGGGAGGAATGAGCAGTTCTTC,CASMELAGRNEQFF
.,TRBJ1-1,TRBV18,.,TGTGCCAGCTCACAAATAGGGGACTTGGGTGAAGCTTTCTTT,CASSQIGDLGEAFF
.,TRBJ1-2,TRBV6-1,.,TGTGCCAGCAGTGAAGTCGACGACAGGACAACGTCCTATGGCTACACCTTC,CASSEVDDRTTSYGYTF
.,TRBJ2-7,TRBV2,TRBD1,TGTGCCAGCAGTGACAACAGGGGGATCCACGAGCAGTACTTC,CASSDNRGIHEQYF
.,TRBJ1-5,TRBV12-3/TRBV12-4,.,TGTGCCAGCTTAAAGCAGGGCGTTCAGCCCCAGCATTTT,CASLKQGVQPQHF
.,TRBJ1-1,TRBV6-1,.,TGTGCCAGCAGTGAACTCCCGGCGGGCAACACTGAAGCTTTCTTT,CASSELPAGNTEAFF
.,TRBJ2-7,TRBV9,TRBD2,TGTGCCAGCAGCGTAGGTAATAGCGGGGGTTTCGAGCAGTACTTC,CASSVGNSGGFEQYF
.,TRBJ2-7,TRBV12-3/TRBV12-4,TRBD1,TGTGCCACCTCTCAGGGGGCGCGAAACGAGCAGTACTTC,CATSQGARNEQYF
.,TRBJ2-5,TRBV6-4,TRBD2,TGTGCCAGCAGTCAGGAGCGGGGAGAGACCCAGTACTTC,CASSQERGETQYF
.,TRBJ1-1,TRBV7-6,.,TGTGCCAGCAGCTCACAGGGTTCGAACACTGAAGCTTTCTTT,CASSSQGSNTEAFF
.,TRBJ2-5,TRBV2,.,TGTGCCAGCAGTGAATTGACAGGCGTTCAAGAGACCCAGTACTTC,CASSELTGVQETQYF
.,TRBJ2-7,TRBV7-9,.,TGTGCCAGCAGCACGGAGGGATCCGAGCAGTACTTC,CASSTEGSEQYF
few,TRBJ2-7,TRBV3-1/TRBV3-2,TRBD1,TGTGCCAGCAGCCAAATACCGGGACAGGGAGCCTACGAGCAGTACTTC,CASSQIPGQGAYEQYF
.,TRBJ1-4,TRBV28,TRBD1,TGTGCCAGCAGACCAGGGGGAGCAACTAATGAAAAACTGTTTTTT,CASRPGGATNEKLFF
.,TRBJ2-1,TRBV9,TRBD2,TGTGCCAGCAGCGAGTTAGCGGGGGGGACCTACAATGAGCAGTTCTTC,CASSELAGGTYNEQFF
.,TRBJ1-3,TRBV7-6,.,TGTGCCAGCAGCTTAGATCGGGGGGGCTCTGGAAACACCATATATTTT,CASSLDRGGSGNTIYF
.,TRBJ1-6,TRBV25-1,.,TGTGCCAGCACCCCGACAGTGTATAATTCACCCCTCCACTTT,CASTPTVYNSPLHF
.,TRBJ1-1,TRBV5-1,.,TGCGCCAGCAGCCCAAACATGAACACTGAAGCTTTCTTT,CASSPNMNTEAFF
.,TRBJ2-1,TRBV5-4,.,TGTGCCAGCAGCGTCCCGGGAGTCCTGTTCAATGAGCAGTTCTTC,CASSVPGVLFNEQFF
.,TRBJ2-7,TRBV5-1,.,TGCGCCAGCAGCCTCGGGACACCAACCTACGAGCAGTACTTC,CASSLGTPTYEQYF
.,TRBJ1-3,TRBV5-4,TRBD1,TGTGCCAGCAGCTTGGGGGACAGTCTCTCTGGAAACACCATATATTTT,CASSLGDSLSGNTIYF
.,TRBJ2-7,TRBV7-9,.,TGTGCCAGCAGCCCGAGAAAGGGGGCCTACGAGCAGTACTTC,CASSPRKGAYEQYF
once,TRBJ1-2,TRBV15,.,TGTGCCACCAGTGGAGGGACCCTCTATGGCTACACCTTC,CATSGGTLYGYTF
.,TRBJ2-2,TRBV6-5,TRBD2,TGTGCCAGCAGCCACCTAGCGGGGGGTGACGGGGAGCTGTTTTTT,CASSHLAGGDGELFF
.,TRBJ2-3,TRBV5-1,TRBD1,TGCGCCAGCAGCTCGGGACAGGGGAGCACAGATACGCAGTATTTT,CASSSGQGSTDTQYF
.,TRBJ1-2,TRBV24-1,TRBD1,TGTGCCACCAGTGTCGGGACAGGGGATGGCTACACCTTC,CATSVGTGDGYTF
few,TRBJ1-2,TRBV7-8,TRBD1,TGTGCCAGCAGCTTAACCCGGACAGGGGGCGAGGGAGGTGGCTACACCTTC,CASSLTRTGGEGGGYTF
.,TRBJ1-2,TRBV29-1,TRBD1,TGCAGCGTTGCGACCGACAGGGGGCACGGTGGCTACACCTTC,CSVATDRGHGGYTF
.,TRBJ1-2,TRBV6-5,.,TGTGCCAGTTCCCTCTGGGGCAGCACTAACTATGGCTACACCTTC,CASSLWGSTNYGYTF
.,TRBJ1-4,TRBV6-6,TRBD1,TGTGCCAGCAGTCAGACAGGGACCCTCCTTAATGAAAAACTGTTTTTT,CASSQTGTLLNEKLFF
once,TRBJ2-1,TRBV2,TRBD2,TGTGCCAGCAGTCGCGGGGGGACATACAATGAGCAGTTCTTC,CASSRGGTYNEQFF
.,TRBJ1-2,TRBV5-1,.,TGCGCCAGCAGTATGCTGGGGGGGGACTATGGCTACACCTTC,CASSMLGGDYGYTF
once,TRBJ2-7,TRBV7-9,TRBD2,TGTGCCAGCAGCGGACAGCGGGGGGGCGCTTACGAGCAGTACTTC,CASSGQRGGAYEQYF
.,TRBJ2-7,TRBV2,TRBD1,TGTGCCGGCTCAACAGGGGACTACGAGCAGTACTTC,CAGSTGDYEQYF
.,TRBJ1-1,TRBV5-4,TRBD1,TGTGCCAGCACCCCAAGGGGGCTGGGGGCGGTACGGACTGAAGCTTTCTTT,CASTPRGLGAVRTEAFF
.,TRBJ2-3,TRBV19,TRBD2,TGTGCCAGTAGAATAAGCGGGGGAACGCAGTATTTT,CASRISGGTQYF
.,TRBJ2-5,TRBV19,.,TGTGCCAGTAGTCACAAGGGGCCGAAAGAGACCCAGTACTTC,CASSHKGPKETQYF
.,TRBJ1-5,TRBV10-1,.,TGCGCCAGCAGTGAGGGGGGGTACGGTCAGCCCCAGCATTTT,CASSEGGYGQPQHF
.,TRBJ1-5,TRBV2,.,TGTGCCAGCAGTGGAGACAGTTTCTTCCAGCCCCAGCATTTT,CASSGDSFFQPQHF